These 26 T cell receptor beta chains originate from one sample sequenced in a study of cytomegalovirus exposure and HLA in healthy donors. Both 60 Vbeta primers and 13 Jbeta primers went into the PCR. Data came from immunoSEQ multiplex PCR; TCRdb stores just in-frame clones and leaves some out. In the table there are some 56,000 clones, roughly three fifths of which are singletons. Sequenced: PBMCs. The receptors here all came from a human donor in good health.

V is TRBV7-3 and J is TRBJ2-1, with TRBD2 matching over 9 bases. The V gene end was trimmed by 5 bases and the J gene end by 1 base; junction bases not matched to a gene: 6. The CDR3 spans 16 residues. Germline V CDR1 and CDR2: SGHTA, FQGTGA. DNA of the CDR3: TGTGCCAGCAGCCCACTGGCGGGGGGGTCCTACAATGAGCAGTTCTTC. This gives the protein CASSPLAGGSYNEQFF.

This rearrangement joins TRBV4-1 to TRBJ2-7; 15 bases agree with TRBD2. V was pared by 2 bases and J by 2 bases, with 7 bases of the junction left unmatched. Germline lookup yields CDR1 MGHRA and CDR2 YSYEKL. This CDR3 spans 18 amino acids. In DNA form, the CDR3 reads TGCGCCAGCAGCCAACCGGGACTAGCGGGGGGCCCTACCTACGAGCAGTACTTC. Amino acid sequence: CASSQPGLAGGPTYEQYF.

The chain joins TRBV19 to TRBJ2-5; tentative D call: TRBD2 (6 bases). The end of the DNA aligns better with TRBJ2-7, so the J call may be wrong. CDR3 size: 15 residues. Germline-derived CDR1 and CDR2 are LNHDA and SQIVND (reference sequence). The CDR3 loop reads CASGYRDSVSYEQYF. Here the CDR3 DNA reads TGTGCCAGTGGATACCGGGACTCTGTCTCCTACGAGCAGTACTTC.

The chain links TRBV2 to TRBJ2-5; a weak D match, TRBD2 (7 bases). The CDR3 is made up of 15 amino acids. V was clipped by 6 bases and J by 5 bases, with 19 bases between them. Per germline, CDR1 SNHLY and CDR2 FYNNEI. The DNA for the CDR3 is TGTGCCAGCAGGGCCCCGGGGGGCCCGGGGGAGACCCAGTACTTC. The encoded protein is CASRAPGGPGETQYF.

V and J are TRBV6-5 and TRBJ1-2; 7 bases agree with TRBD1. V trimming: 6 bases; J trimming: 9 bases; junction bases outside the gene matches: 4. Germline assignment: CDR1 MNHEY and CDR2 SVGAGI. The CDR3 extends over 11 amino acids. Here the CDR3 reads CASRQGVSYTF. The CDR3 region has the DNA TGTGCCAGCAGGCAGGGGGTTAGCTACACCTTC.

This chain joins TRBV2 and TRBJ1-4, with TRBD1 matching over 8 bases. CDR1 SNHLY and CDR2 FYNNEI come from the germline V gene. The CDR3 sequence is 14 residues long. V gave up 5 bases and J gave up 8 bases; unmatched junction bases: 7. The CDR3: CASSQDRVREKLFF. CDR3 DNA: TGTGCCAGCAGTCAGGACAGGGTGAGGGAAAAACTGTTTTTT.

This sequence joins TRBV6-4 and TRBJ1-2; 9 nucleotides line up with TRBD1. After removal of 6 bases from V and 7 bases from J, the junction contained 15 bases not matched to a gene. This CDR3 is 16 amino acids long. Germline loops: CDR1 MRHNA, CDR2 SNTAGT. The CDR3: CASSRQASQGAGGYTF. Written as DNA, the CDR3 is TGTGCCAGCAGCCGTCAGGCTTCACAGGGGGCGGGTGGCTACACCTTC.

The rearrangement links TRBV5-1 to TRBJ2-7; tentatively, D is TRBD2 (5 bases). The CDR3 extends over 13 amino acids. Germline V gene sequence: CDR1 SGHRS, CDR2 YFSETQ. V lost 2 bases and J 7 bases, leaving 13 bases between the germline ends. The CDR3 coding sequence is TGCGCCAGCAGCTTCGGAGGCGCATGGGAGCAGTACTTC. This codes for CASSFGGAWEQYF.

The chain employs TRBV15 and TRBJ1-2, with D perhaps matching TRBD1 (6 bases). Per the germline V gene, CDR1 is LNHNV and CDR2 is YYDKDF (reference sequence). The CDR3 is made up of 14 amino acids. Deletions cut 0 bases from V and 6 bases from J, with 11 bases between. CDR3 residues: CATSRDKAGDGYTF. For the CDR3, the DNA is TGTGCCACCAGCAGAGATAAAGCAGGGGATGGCTACACCTTC.

The J gene is TRBJ2-7, the V gene TRBV27, with unresolved D. The germline V gene has CDR1 MNHEY and CDR2 SMNVEV (reference sequence). With 8 bases removed from V and 2 bases from J, the gap between germline ends came to 13 bases. This CDR3 is 13 amino acids long. The CDR3 is CASGWQSAYEQYF. The CDR3 nucleotides are TGTGCCAGCGGTTGGCAGAGCGCCTACGAGCAGTACTTC.

This clone was counted a few times. The chain has TRBV5-4 and TRBJ2-3, with D perhaps matching TRBD1 (5 bases). Germline V gene lookup returns CDR1 SGHNT and CDR2 YYREEE (reference sequence). This CDR3 has 15 residues. V lost 1 base, J lost 0 bases, and 9 bases lay in between. DNA of the CDR3: TGTGCCAGCAGCTTGAAGGGGCCCAGCACAGATACGCAGTATTTT. It encodes CASSLKGPSTDTQYF.

The count of this clone is one. The chain links TRBV30 to TRBJ2-3, with 8 bases matching TRBD2. V shed 6 bases, J shed 2 bases, and the junction held 10 bases outside the gene matches. The V gene's germline CDR1 is GTSNPN and CDR2 SVGIG (reference sequence). This CDR3 region has 15 residues. CDR3 bases: TGTGCCTGTCCTCCGCCGGGGGGGGTCACAGATACGCAGTATTTT. Its translation is CACPPPGGVTDTQYF.

This sequence joins TRBV6-5 and TRBJ2-1; possibly TRBD2 for D (5 bases). Trimming removed 6 bases from V and 8 bases from J, with 11 bases in between. Germline values: CDR1 MNHEY, CDR2 SVGAGI. The CDR3 contains 12 residues. The CDR3 sequence is CASSPTRDEQFF. In DNA, the CDR3 is TGTGCCAGCAGCCCAACTAGGGATGAGCAGTTCTTC.

This chain uses TRBV5-1 with TRBJ1-6; 7 nucleotides align to TRBD1. Germline CDR1 SGHRS, CDR2 YFSETQ. The trim removed 3 bases at V and 7 bases at J, leaving 13 bases unmatched. This CDR3 contains 17 residues. The CDR3 protein is CASSSTGTADRNSPLHF. CDR3 sequence (DNA): TGCGCCAGCAGCTCCACCGGGACAGCCGATCGAAATTCACCCCTCCACTTT.

This clone was detected a few times. V and J are TRBV11-3 and TRBJ2-7; D is ambiguous. The length of the CDR3 is 15 residues. V was pared by 5 bases and J by 1 base, with 15 bases between. Looked up from germline, CDR1 is SGHNT and CDR2 is YENEEA. DNA of the CDR3: TGTGCCAGCAGCCTATGGTCACCTCGATCCTACGAGCAGTACTTC. It codes for CASSLWSPRSYEQYF.

This clone was observed a handful of times. This chain uses TRBV30 with TRBJ2-5; D is unclear. In germline, CDR1 is GTSNPN, CDR2 SVGIG (reference sequence). This CDR3 contains 12 residues. V was shortened by 2 bases and J by 0 bases, with 4 bases between the two germline ends. The CDR3 coding sequence is TGTGCCTGGAGTCTACACCAAGAGACCCAGTACTTC. This translates into CAWSLHQETQYF. Together with reference TRBV30 and TRBJ2-5, the CDR3 gives the full variable domain: SQTIHQWPATLVQPVGSPLSLECTVEGTSNPNLYWYRQAAGRGLQLLFYSVGIGQISSEVPQNLSASRPQDRQFILSSKKLLLSDSGFYLCAWSLHQETQYFGPGTRLLVL.

In its sample, this clone was seen a few times. The chain employs TRBV9 and TRBJ2-1; 13 bases align to TRBD2. The J segment lost 9 bases and the V segment lost 2 bases, leaving 8 bases of the junction unmatched. CDR1 and CDR2 from the germline V gene are SGDLS and YYNGEE. This CDR3 region has 16 residues. Written as DNA, the CDR3 is TGTGCCAGCAGCGTTTCCGGGACTAGCGGGGTGAGTGAGCAGTTCTTC. It encodes CASSVSGTSGVSEQFF. Drawing the rest from reference TRBV9 and TRBJ2-1, the complete variable domain is DSGVTQTPKHLITATGQRVTLRCSPRSGDLSVYWYQQSLDQGLQFLIQYYNGEERAKGNILERFSAQQFPDLHSELNLSSLELGDSALYFCASSVSGTSGVSEQFFGPGTRLTVL.

This clone was seen a few times. The V and J genes are TRBV4-3 and TRBJ1-1; TRBD1 is a possible D gene (5 bases). Germline CDR1 is LGHNA and CDR2 is YSLEER. The CDR3 is 14 residues long. V lost 3 bases and J lost 3, with 11 bases in between. CDR3 nucleotide sequence: TGCGCCAGCAGCCAGCAGGGTAGGGACACTGAAGCTTTCTTT. Amino acid sequence: CASSQQGRDTEAFF.

This chain links TRBV4-1 with TRBJ2-1; D gene uncertain. Germline V lookup: CDR1 MGHRA, CDR2 YSYEKL. The CDR3 covers 15 residues. V dropped 6 bases and J dropped 3 bases, with 15 bases sitting between them. The CDR3 DNA sequence: TGCGCCAGCAGTCTCCTCGGAGTCCGCTACAATGAGCAGTTCTTC. It yields the protein CASSLLGVRYNEQFF.

The chain uses TRBV4-2 and TRBJ2-2, with TRBD2 matching 9 bases. V was pared by 4 bases and J by 4 bases, with 10 bases of the junction left unmatched. The CDR3 covers 17 residues. CDR1 and CDR2 from the germline V gene are LGHNA and YNFKEQ. The CDR3 DNA sequence: TGTGCCAGCAGCCCCTTGGGCGGGGGGGCGGCCACCGGGGAGCTGTTTTTT. This sequence encodes CASSPLGGGAATGELFF.

As to this clone: At one end the junction does not follow the germline gene, possibly because of a read error. The genes are TRBV7-9 and TRBJ2-7; 10 positions agree with TRBD1. The CDR3 totals 14 residues. Per germline, CDR1 SEHNR and CDR2 FQNEAQ (reference sequence). CDR3 amino acids: CSSDPGQGTYEQYF. The CDR3 DNA sequence: TGTTCCAGCGATCCGGGACAGGGGACCTACGAGCAGTACTTC.

The CDR3 DNA is TGCAGCGTTGAACATCTTGGGGAGGCCCAGTACTTC. Translated: CSVEHLGEAQYF. The rearrangement uses TRBV29-1 and TRBJ2-5; possible D gene TRBD2, 6 bases. Germline assignment: CDR1 SQVTM and CDR2 ANQGSEA. Trimming removed 2 bases at V and 9 bases at J, with 13 bases between. This CDR3 has 12 residues. Variable domain in full (rest from reference TRBV29-1 and TRBJ2-5): SAVISQKPSRDICQRGTSLTIQCQVDSQVTMMFWYRQQPGQSLTLIATANQGSEATYESGFVIDKFPISRPNLTFSTLTVSNMSPEDSSIYLCSVEHLGEAQYFGPGTRLLVL.

This clone turned up a few times. This rearrangement joins TRBV30 to TRBJ2-1; 8 bases are shared with TRBD2. The germline CDR1 and CDR2 sequences are GTSNPN and SVGIG (reference sequence). This CDR3 region has 15 residues. The trim removed 4 bases at V and 7 bases at J, leaving 12 bases unmatched. CDR3 region: CAWITRGGLENEQFF. In DNA, the CDR3 is TGTGCCTGGATAACCCGGGGGGGCCTGGAGAATGAGCAGTTCTTC.

The chain couples TRBV7-2 to TRBJ2-1; TRBD2 might be the D (6 bases). With 5 bases removed from V and 6 bases from J, the gap between germline ends came to 11 bases. The CDR3 runs to 13 residues. The germline V gene encodes CDR1 SGHTA and CDR2 FQGNSA. Here the CDR3 DNA reads TGTGCCAGCAGCCCGGACTATCTCAATGAGCAGTTCTTC. As protein: CASSPDYLNEQFF.

The chain recombines TRBV30 with TRBJ1-2; D is perhaps TRBD1 (6 bases). V was pared by 1 base and J by 2 bases, with 17 bases between. The CDR3 length is 16 residues. CDR1 and CDR2 from the germline V gene are GTSNPN and SVGIG (reference sequence). This CDR3 is CAWSAPRSGVNYGYTF. DNA of the CDR3: TGTGCCTGGAGTGCCCCCCGCTCAGGGGTGAACTATGGCTACACCTTC.

J is TRBJ2-1 and V is TRBV4-2; 9 bases agree with TRBD1. The CDR3 covers 15 residues. V lost 0 bases to trimming and J lost 9 bases; unmatched junction nucleotides: 6. Germline CDR1 is LGHNA and CDR2 is YNFKEQ. The CDR3 coding sequence is TGTGCCAGCAGCCAAGATTGGGACAGGGCTGTTGAGCAGTTCTTC. Its protein product is CASSQDWDRAVEQFF.